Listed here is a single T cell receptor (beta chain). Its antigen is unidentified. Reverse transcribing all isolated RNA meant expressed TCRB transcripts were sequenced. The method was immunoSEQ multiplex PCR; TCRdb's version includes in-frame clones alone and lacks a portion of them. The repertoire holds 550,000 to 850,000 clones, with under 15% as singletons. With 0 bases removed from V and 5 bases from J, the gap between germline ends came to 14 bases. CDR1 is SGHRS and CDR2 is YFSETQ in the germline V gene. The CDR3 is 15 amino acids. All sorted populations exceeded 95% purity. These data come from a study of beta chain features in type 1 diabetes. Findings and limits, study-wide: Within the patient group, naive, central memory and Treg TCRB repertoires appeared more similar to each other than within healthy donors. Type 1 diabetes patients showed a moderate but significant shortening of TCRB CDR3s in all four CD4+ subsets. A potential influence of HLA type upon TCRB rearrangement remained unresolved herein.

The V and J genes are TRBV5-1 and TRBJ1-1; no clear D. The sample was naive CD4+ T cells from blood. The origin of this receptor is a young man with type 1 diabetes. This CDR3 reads CASSLVAGIETEAFF. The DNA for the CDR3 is TGCGCCAGCAGCTTGGTGGCGGGGATAGAGACTGAAGCTTTCTTT.